The sequence of this T cell receptor (beta chain) was determined in a study of T cell changes during pregnancy in multiple sclerosis. Assay: immunoSEQ multiplex PCR; the TCRdb copy retains only in-frame clones and omits some. This sample yields just over 30,000 clones, of which approximately 90% are seen a single time; over 5% belongs to the top ten. The germline V gene encodes CDR1 MGHRA and CDR2 YSYEKL. V was cut by 4 bases and J by 2 bases, with 11 bases left in between. The CDR3 is 14 amino acids. The sequence came from a female donor with multiple sclerosis, enrolled in a pregnancy study. This chain connects TRBV4-1 to TRBJ2-5; tentative D call: TRBD1 (5 bases). The starting material was CD8+ T cells from peripheral blood mononuclear cells, obtained in the second trimester of pregnancy. The CDR3 DNA reads TGCGCCAGCAGCCCATCCCAGGGTCAAGAGACCCAGTACTTC. It is translated as CASSPSQGQETQYF.